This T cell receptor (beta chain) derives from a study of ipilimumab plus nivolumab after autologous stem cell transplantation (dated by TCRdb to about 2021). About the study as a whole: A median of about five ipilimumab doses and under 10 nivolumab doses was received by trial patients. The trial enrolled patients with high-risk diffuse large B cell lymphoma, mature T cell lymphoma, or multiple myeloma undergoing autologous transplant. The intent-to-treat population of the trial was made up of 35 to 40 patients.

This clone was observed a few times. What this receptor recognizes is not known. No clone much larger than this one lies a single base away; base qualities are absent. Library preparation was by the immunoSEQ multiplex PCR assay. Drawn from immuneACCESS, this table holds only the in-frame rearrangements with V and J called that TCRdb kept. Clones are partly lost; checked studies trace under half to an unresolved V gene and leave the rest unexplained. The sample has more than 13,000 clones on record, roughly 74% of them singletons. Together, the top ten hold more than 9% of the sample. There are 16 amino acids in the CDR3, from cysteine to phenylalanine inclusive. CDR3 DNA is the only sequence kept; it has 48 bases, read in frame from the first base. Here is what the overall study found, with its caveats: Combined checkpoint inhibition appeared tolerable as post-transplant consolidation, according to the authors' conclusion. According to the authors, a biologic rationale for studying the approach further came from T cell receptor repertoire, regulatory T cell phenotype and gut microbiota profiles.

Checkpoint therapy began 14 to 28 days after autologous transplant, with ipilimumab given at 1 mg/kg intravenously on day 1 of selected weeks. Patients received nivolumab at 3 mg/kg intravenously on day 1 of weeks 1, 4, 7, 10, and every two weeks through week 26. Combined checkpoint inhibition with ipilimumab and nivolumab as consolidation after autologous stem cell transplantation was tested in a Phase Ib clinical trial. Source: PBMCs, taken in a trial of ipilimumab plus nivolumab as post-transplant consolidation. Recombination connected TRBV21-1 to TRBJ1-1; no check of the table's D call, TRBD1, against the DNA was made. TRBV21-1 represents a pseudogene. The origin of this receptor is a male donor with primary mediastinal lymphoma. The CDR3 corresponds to CASGLRTGGTNTEAFF. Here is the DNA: TGTGCCAGCGGCCTGCGGACAGGGGGAACGAACACTGAAGCTTTCTTT.